Given below is one T cell receptor beta chain in context. Its antigen is unidentified. This sample is drawn from a study of T-cell reconstitution after alpha-beta-depleted transplantation in children. Study results and limitations: Approximately two months post-transplant, alpha-beta T cells reportedly originated from several hundred expanded graft clones. Counts and diversity of T cells one year after transplant came mostly from newly produced T cells. For some patients, TCRbeta diversity was high at day 60 because of recipient T cells and thymic progenitors that survived.

As it was prepared, the TCRbeta library received unique molecular identifiers. In TCRdb, the PCR reads were re-called with MiXCR into one record per CDR3 protein. In the table there are almost 500,000 distinct CDR3 sequences, 8% to 11% of which are singletons. The CDR3 runs 14 residues. V was clipped by 1 base and J by 1 base, with 8 bases between them. In germline, CDR1 is LNHNV, CDR2 YYDKDF (reference sequence). J is TRBJ2-7 and V is TRBV15; D uncertain. The material was PBMCs, obtained before TCRalphabeta/CD19-depleted stem cell transplant. The receptor's source is a child younger than 10 with inherited bone marrow failure, due to receive a stem cell transplant. The CDR3 is CATSRVGWSYEQYF. In DNA, the CDR3 is TGTGCCACCAGCAGAGTTGGGTGGTCCTACGAGCAGTACTTC.